This T cell receptor (beta chain) was sequenced in a study of neurological immune-mediated disorders. Whole-study findings and limits: The highest TCR clonal expansion occurred in HTLV-1-associated myelopathy; multiple sclerosis fell below healthy controls.

This clonotype was observed at least ten times. Antigen unknown. The authors produced cDNA by 5'RACE using 10-nucleotide random UMIs. MiXCR, applied by TCRdb to the 5' RACE reads, yields one record per CDR3 protein. The sample has tens of thousands of distinct CDR3 sequences; about 22% are singletons. V lost 1 base, J lost 3 bases, and 3 bases stayed unmatched. CDR1 and CDR2 from the germline V gene are LGHNA and YNFKEQ. The CDR3 sequence is 15 residues long. The time point here: technical triplicate 3. Stored at -80 C, 2 million PBMCs were the source of the unsorted libraries. This chain connects TRBV4-2 to TRBJ1-2; 9 bases match TRBD1. Sequenced: PBMCs. The receptor was derived from a man between 60 and 75 years old with HTLV-1-associated myelopathy (HAM/TSP). The DNA of the CDR3 is TGTGCCAGCAGCCAAGGGACAGGGGAGTACTATGGCTACACCTTC. It specifies CASSQGTGEYYGYTF.